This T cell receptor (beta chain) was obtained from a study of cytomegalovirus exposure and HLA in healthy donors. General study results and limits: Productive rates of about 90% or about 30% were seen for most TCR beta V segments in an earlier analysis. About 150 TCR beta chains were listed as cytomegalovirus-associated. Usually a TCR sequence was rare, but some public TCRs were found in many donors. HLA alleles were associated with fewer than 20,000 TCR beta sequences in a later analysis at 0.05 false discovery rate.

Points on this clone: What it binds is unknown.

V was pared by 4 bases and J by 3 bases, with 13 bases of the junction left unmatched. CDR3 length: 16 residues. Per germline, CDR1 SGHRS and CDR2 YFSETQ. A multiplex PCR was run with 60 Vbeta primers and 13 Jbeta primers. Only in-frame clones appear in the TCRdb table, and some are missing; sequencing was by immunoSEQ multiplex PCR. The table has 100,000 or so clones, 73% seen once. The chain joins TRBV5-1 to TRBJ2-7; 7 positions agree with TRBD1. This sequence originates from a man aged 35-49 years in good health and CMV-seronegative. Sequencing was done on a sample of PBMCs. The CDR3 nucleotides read TGCGCCAGCAGCCTGTCCGTAAGGGGGCGAGACTACGAGCAGTACTTC. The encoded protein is CASSLSVRGRDYEQYF.